The 19 T cell receptor beta chains below come from one sample, sequenced in a study of breast tumors, draining lymph nodes, adjacent tissues. TCRdb fed the multiplex PCR reads into MiXCR, producing one record per CDR3 protein. The sample carries about 53,000 distinct CDR3 sequences, about 40% recorded once. Material for sequencing was breast tumor tissue. These receptors were taken from a female donor with breast cancer. Some clones in this sample may be carry-over from other donors' samples.

This clonotype was observed at least ten times. J is TRBJ1-2 and V is TRBV4-2; 8 bases align to TRBD1. Germline CDR1 and CDR2: LGHNA and YNFKEQ. V gave up 3 bases and J gave up 4 bases; unmatched junction bases: 4. This CDR3 has 14 residues. CDR3 DNA: TGTGCCAGCAGCCACCCAGGGGGCGCCTATGGCTACACCTTC. Translating gives CASSHPGGAYGYTF.

The V gene is TRBV7-8, the J gene TRBJ2-7, with 9 bases fitting TRBD1. Germline V gives CDR1 SGHVS, CDR2 FQNEAQ. The CDR3 is 17 amino acids. The V gene end was trimmed by 4 bases and the J gene end by 3 bases; junction bases not matched to a gene: 13. The CDR3 bases are TGTGCCAGCAGCTACCTAGGGACCGGGACAGGGCGCTACGAGCAGTACTTC. Translated: CASSYLGTGTGRYEQYF. The full variable domain, with the rest looked up from reference TRBV7-8 and TRBJ2-7, is GAGVSQSPRYKVAKRGQDVALRCDPISGHVSLFWYQQALGQGPEFLTYFQNEAQLDKSGLPSDRFFAERPEGSVSTLKIQRTQQEDSAVYLCASSYLGTGTGRYEQYFGPGTRLTVT.

This clonotype appeared many times. J is TRBJ2-6 and V is TRBV6-1; D may be TRBD2 (5 bases). V dropped 6 bases and J dropped 0 bases, with 9 bases sitting between them. The length of the CDR3 is 15 residues. Germline lookup yields CDR1 MNHNS and CDR2 SASEGT. The CDR3 nucleotides read TGTGCCAGCAGCGAAAGCGGCTCTGGGGCCAACGTCCTGACTTTC. Protein: CASSESGSGANVLTF.

This clonotype has just a few counts. The chain employs TRBV1 and TRBJ1-5. TRBV1 is described as a pseudogene. This CDR3 has 12 amino acids. The DNA for the CDR3 is TGCAAGGCACACTATAGCAATCAGCCCCAGCATTTT. The encoded protein is CKAHYSNQPQHF.

This clonotype was detected ten times or more. The rearrangement links TRBV11-2 to TRBJ2-1, with TRBD2 matching over 7 bases. Germline CDR1 is SGHAT and CDR2 is FQNNGV. The V gene end was trimmed by 5 bases and the J gene end by 0 bases; junction bases not matched to a gene: 7. The CDR3 totals 16 residues. This CDR3 is CASSHIAGSSYNEQFF. CDR3 coding DNA: TGTGCCAGCAGCCACATAGCGGGCTCCTCCTACAATGAGCAGTTCTTC.

This clonotype came up once. A much larger clone lies one base from this, so it may be a read error. The rearrangement links TRBV20-1 to TRBJ2-7; 8 bases line up with TRBD1. Unmatched junction bases numbered 13, after V lost 6 bases and J lost 6 bases. CDR3 length equals 14 residues. The V gene's germline CDR1 is DFQATT and CDR2 SNEGSKA (reference sequence). The CDR3 nucleotides read TGCAGTGCGAGACCGGGACAGGTAATCTCCGAGCAGTACTTC. Residues: CSARPGQVISEQYF.

The gene calls are TRBV7-9 and TRBJ1-2; D not resolved. Germline CDR1 SEHNR, CDR2 FQNEAQ (reference sequence). The CDR3 sequence is 14 residues long. V dropped 0 bases and J dropped 8 bases, with 13 bases sitting between them. Here the CDR3 reads CASSLAGSHEGYTF. The CDR3 bases are TGTGCCAGCAGCTTAGCCGGGAGCCACGAAGGCTACACCTTC. The complete variable domain, with remaining parts taken from reference TRBV7-9 and TRBJ1-2, reads DTGVSQNPRHKITKRGQNVTFRCDPISEHNRLYWYRQTLGQGPEFLTYFQNEAQLEKSRLLSDRFSAERPKGSFSTLEIQRTEQGDSAMYLCASSLAGSHEGYTFGSGTRLTVV.

Only one count was recorded for this clonotype. The rearrangement links TRBV20-1 to TRBJ2-1, with 10 bases matching TRBD2. The CDR3 runs 13 residues. The V gene's germline CDR1 is DFQATT and CDR2 SNEGSKA (reference sequence). V lost 5 bases, J lost 3 bases, and 1 base stayed unmatched. CDR3 sequence (DNA): TGCAGTGCTCCTAGCGGGAGCTACAATGAGCAGTTCTTC. It codes for CSAPSGSYNEQFF.

The sample holds many counts of this clonotype. V is TRBV19 and J is TRBJ2-3; the match to TRBD2 covers 11 bases. Germline V CDR1 and CDR2: LNHDA, SQIVND (reference sequence). The CDR3 is 15 amino acids. Trimming removed 4 bases from V and 3 bases from J; junction bases left unmatched: 3. The CDR3 DNA sequence: TGTGCCAGTAGTAGGGCTAGCGGGAGGACAGATACGCAGTATTTT. Its protein product is CASSRASGRTDTQYF.

The chain is built from TRBV25-1 and TRBJ2-5; 10 bases align to TRBD2. V was clipped by 7 bases and J by 9 bases; unmatched bases: 8. This CDR3 is built from 13 residues. CDR1 is MGHDK and CDR2 is SYGVNS in the germline V gene. CDR3 coding DNA: TGTGCCAGCATGGATAGCGGGAGGTCTCCCCAGTACTTC. It codes for CASMDSGRSPQYF.

A remark on this clonotype: Compared with germline, one end of the junction differs, possibly owing to a read error. The chain is built from TRBV6-1 and TRBJ2-7, with 9 bases lining up with TRBD1. Germline V lookup: CDR1 MNHNS, CDR2 SASEGT. The CDR3 sequence is 17 residues long. CDR3 coding DNA: TGTGCCGGCAGTTTCTCAGAGGGGACAGGGTGGCCCTACGAGCGGTACTTC. Amino acids: CAGSFSEGTGWPYERYF.

In this sample, this clonotype turned up a few times. The V gene is TRBV28, the J gene TRBJ2-5; TRBD2 matches 7 bases. The J segment lost 3 bases and the V segment lost 5 bases, leaving 12 bases of the junction unmatched. Germline V gene sequence: CDR1 MDHEN, CDR2 SYDVKM. This CDR3 is 16 amino acids long. The chain's CDR3 is CASSPLAWGGEETQYF. The CDR3, as DNA: TGTGCCAGCAGTCCATTAGCGTGGGGGGGGGAAGAGACCCAGTACTTC. Drawing the rest from reference TRBV28 and TRBJ2-5, the complete variable domain is DVKVTQSSRYLVKRTGEKVFLECVQDMDHENMFWYRQDPGLGLRLIYFSYDVKMKEKGDIPEGYSVSREKKERFSLILESASTNQTSMYLCASSPLAWGGEETQYFGPGTRLLVL.

This clonotype was recorded only once. The V gene is TRBV7-8, the J gene TRBJ2-7; 8 bases are a match to TRBD1. The end of the DNA fits TRBJ2-5 better, so the J call may be wrong. Germline V gives CDR1 SGHVS, CDR2 FQNEAQ. The CDR3 is made up of 19 amino acids. This chain's CDR3 is CASSLRIGQGAQWEETQYF. The CDR3 DNA reads as TGTGCCAGCAGCTTAAGAATTGGGCAGGGGGCGCAATGGGAAGAGACCCAGTACTTC.

This clonotype was counted a few times. A much larger clone is a single base away; this may be a read error. The chain links TRBV4-2 to TRBJ2-1, with 15 bases matching TRBD2. The CDR3 consists of 16 residues. Germline values: CDR1 LGHNA, CDR2 YNFKEQ. J lost 8 bases, V lost 8 bases, and 10 bases had no gene match. The CDR3 here is CASGRRGLAGGDEQFF. In nucleotides, the CDR3 is TGTGCCAGCGGCCGACGCGGACTAGCGGGAGGGGATGAGCAGTTCTTC.

The chain carries TRBV7-2 and TRBJ1-1, with D hard to call. The CDR3 runs to 12 residues. Germline-derived CDR1 and CDR2 are SGHTA and FQGNSA. Deletions cut 1 base from V and 8 bases from J, with 8 bases between. CDR3 bases: TGTGCCAGCAGCTTAGATGGGTCGGAAGCTTTCTTT. This sequence encodes CASSLDGSEAFF.

The V and J genes are TRBV11-2 and TRBJ1-2; a weak D match, TRBD1 (5 bases). The CDR3 extends over 13 amino acids. CDR1 is SGHAT and CDR2 is FQNNGV in the germline V gene. Trimming left V 1 base short and J 7 bases short, with 10 bases between. The CDR3 sequence is CASSLGQYTGYTF. The CDR3 region has the DNA TGTGCCAGCAGCTTAGGACAGTATACTGGCTACACCTTC.

This clonotype has ten or more counts. The V gene is TRBV5-8, the J gene TRBJ2-3, with D perhaps matching TRBD2 (5 bases). Between the trimmed V and J ends, which lost 4 bases and 2 bases, there was a span of 11 bases. Germline lookup yields CDR1 SGHTS and CDR2 YDEGEE. The CDR3 length is 14 residues. The CDR3 coding sequence is TGTGCCAGCAGCCCAACGGGATTCACAGATACGCAGTATTTT. Protein product: CASSPTGFTDTQYF. The full variable domain, with the rest looked up from reference TRBV5-8 and TRBJ2-3, is EAGVTQSPTHLIKTRGQQATLRCSPISGHTSVYWYQQALGLGLQFLLWYDEGEERNRGNFPPRFSGRQFPNYSSELNVNALELEDSALYLCASSPTGFTDTQYFGPGTRLTVL.

The chain recombines TRBV7-9 with TRBJ2-2; D unclear. V was clipped by 2 bases and J by 7 bases, with 11 bases between them. This CDR3 is built from 14 residues. Germline values: CDR1 SEHNR, CDR2 FQNEAQ (reference sequence). This chain's CDR3 is CASSLIEAIGELFF. The CDR3 DNA sequence: TGTGCCAGCAGCTTAATCGAGGCGATCGGGGAGCTGTTTTTT.

This clonotype was seen many times. This chain links TRBV20-1 with TRBJ2-7; D is ambiguous. V lost 0 bases and J lost 9, with 21 bases in between. The CDR3 length is 15 residues. The germline gives CDR1 DFQATT, CDR2 SNEGSKA (reference sequence). This CDR3 is CSARDLRPAQVGQYF. CDR3 coding DNA: TGCAGTGCTAGAGATTTGCGTCCGGCCCAGGTGGGGCAGTACTTC.